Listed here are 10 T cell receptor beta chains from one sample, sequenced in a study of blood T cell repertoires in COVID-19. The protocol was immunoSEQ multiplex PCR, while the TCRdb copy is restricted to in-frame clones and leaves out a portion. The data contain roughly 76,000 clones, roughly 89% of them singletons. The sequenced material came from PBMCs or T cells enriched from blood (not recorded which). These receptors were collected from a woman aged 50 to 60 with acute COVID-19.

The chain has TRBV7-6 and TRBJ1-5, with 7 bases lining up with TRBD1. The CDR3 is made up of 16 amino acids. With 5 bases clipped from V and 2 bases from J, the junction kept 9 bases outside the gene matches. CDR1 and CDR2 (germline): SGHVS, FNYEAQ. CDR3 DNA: TGTGCCAGCAGCATTTTAGGGGGCAGGGGCAATCAGCCCCAGCATTTT. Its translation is CASSILGGRGNQPQHF.

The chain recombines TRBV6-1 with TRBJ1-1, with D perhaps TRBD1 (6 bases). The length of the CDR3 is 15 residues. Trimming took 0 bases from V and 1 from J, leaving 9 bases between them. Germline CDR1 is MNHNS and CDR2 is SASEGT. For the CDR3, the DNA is TGTGCCAGCAGTGAAGCCGGGACATCGAACACTGAAGCTTTCTTT. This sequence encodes CASSEAGTSNTEAFF.

The CDR3 nucleotides are TGTGCCAGCCTCTTATACAGGGGCTTAGGGGGGAACAATGAGCAGTTCTTC. It encodes CASLLYRGLGGNNEQFF. The gene calls are TRBV7-9 and TRBJ2-1; a weak D match, TRBD1 (7 bases). Looked up from germline, CDR1 is SEHNR and CDR2 is FQNEAQ (reference sequence). The CDR3 has 17 amino acids. Trimming removed 8 bases from V and 5 bases from J, with 25 bases in between.

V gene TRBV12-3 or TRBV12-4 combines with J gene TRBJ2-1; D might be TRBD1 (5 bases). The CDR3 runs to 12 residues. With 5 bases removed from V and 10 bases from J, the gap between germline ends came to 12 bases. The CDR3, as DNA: TGTGCCAGCAGTAGCAGGGTTCAGGAGCAGTTCTTC. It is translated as CASSSRVQEQFF.

The CDR3 loop is CSAVREGEQYF. The CDR3 region has the DNA TGCAGCGCTGTGAGGGAGGGCGAGCAGTACTTC. This sequence joins TRBV29-1 and TRBJ2-7; the match to TRBD2 covers 7 bases. Germline CDR1 SQVTM, CDR2 ANQGSEA. CDR3 size: 11 residues. The junction had 6 bases not matched to a gene; V was cut back by 7 bases and J by 6 bases.

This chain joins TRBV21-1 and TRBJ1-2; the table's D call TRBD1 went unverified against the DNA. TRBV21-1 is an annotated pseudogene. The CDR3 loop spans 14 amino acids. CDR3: CASSKDRGGYGYTF. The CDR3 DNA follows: TGTGCCAGCAGCAAAGACAGGGGAGGCTATGGCTACACCTTC.

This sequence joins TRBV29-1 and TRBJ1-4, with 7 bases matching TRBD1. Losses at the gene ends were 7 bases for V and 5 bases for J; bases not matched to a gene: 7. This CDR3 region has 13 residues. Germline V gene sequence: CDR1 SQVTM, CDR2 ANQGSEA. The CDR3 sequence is CSARQGGNEKLFF. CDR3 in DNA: TGCAGCGCCAGACAGGGAGGAAATGAAAAACTGTTTTTT.

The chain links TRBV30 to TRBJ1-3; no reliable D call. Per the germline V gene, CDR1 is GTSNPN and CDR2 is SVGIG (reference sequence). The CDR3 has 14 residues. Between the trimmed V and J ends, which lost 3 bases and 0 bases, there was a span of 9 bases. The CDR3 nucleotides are TGTGCCTGGAGCCCCGGGAGCTCTGGAAACACCATATATTTT. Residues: CAWSPGSSGNTIYF.

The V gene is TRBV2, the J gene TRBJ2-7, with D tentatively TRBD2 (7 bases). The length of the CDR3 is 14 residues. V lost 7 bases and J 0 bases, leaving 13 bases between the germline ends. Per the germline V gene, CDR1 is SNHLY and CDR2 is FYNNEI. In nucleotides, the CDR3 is TGTGCCAGCATGGAGGGAGGGGGCTCCTACGAGCAGTACTTC. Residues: CASMEGGGSYEQYF.

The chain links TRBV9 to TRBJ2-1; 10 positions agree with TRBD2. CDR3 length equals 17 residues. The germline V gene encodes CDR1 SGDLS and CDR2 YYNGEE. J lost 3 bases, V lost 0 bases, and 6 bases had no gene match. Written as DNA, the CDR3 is TGTGCCAGCAGCGTAGCTCGGCTAGCGGGGGACTACAATGAGCAGTTCTTC. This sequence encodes CASSVARLAGDYNEQFF. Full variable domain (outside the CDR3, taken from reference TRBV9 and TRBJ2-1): DSGVTQTPKHLITATGQRVTLRCSPRSGDLSVYWYQQSLDQGLQFLIQYYNGEERAKGNILERFSAQQFPDLHSELNLSSLELGDSALYFCASSVARLAGDYNEQFFGPGTRLTVL.